This section outlines one T cell receptor (beta chain) sequence together with its context. Its specificity is unknown. Trimming shortened V by 1 base and J by 5 bases, and 14 bases separated the two germline ends. CDR3 length: 16 residues. The germline V gene has CDR1 SGHTA and CDR2 FQGTGA. The data belong to a study of long-term antiretroviral therapy in people with HIV. Study-level results: Clonotypes expanded prior to ART showed repertoire dominance at all sampled time points.

The run of the v3.0 immunoSEQ assay was at survey level. TCRdb's table, derived via immunoSEQ multiplex PCR, lists solely in-frame clones and lacks some. The data hold 40,000 to 50,000 clones, with approximately 94% observed a single time. V gene TRBV7-3 combines with J gene TRBJ2-2; D is perhaps TRBD1 (5 bases). The sample was unsorted PBMCs, taken about 9.1 years after starting antiretroviral therapy. This sequence originates from a man aged 25 to 45 with HIV. The CDR3 is CASSLNGATPTGELFF. The CDR3 DNA follows: TGTGCCAGCAGCTTAAATGGGGCCACCCCAACCGGGGAGCTGTTTTTT. The entire variable domain, with the rest obtained from reference TRBV7-3 and TRBJ2-2, is as follows: GAGVSQTPSNKVTEKGKYVELRCDPISGHTALYWYRQSLGQGPEFLIYFQGTGAADDSGLPNDRFFAVRPEGSVSTLKIQRTERGDSAVYLCASSLNGATPTGELFFGEGSRLTVL.